The 19 T cell receptor beta chains reported below all come from one sample, sequenced in a study of cytomegalovirus exposure and HLA in healthy donors. Vbeta (60) and Jbeta (13) primers were used in the PCR. The protocol was immunoSEQ multiplex PCR, while the TCRdb copy is restricted to in-frame clones and leaves out a portion. The sample lists roughly 130,000 clones; roughly 78% were seen once. Sequencing was performed on PBMCs. The receptor source for this set is a man aged 25 to 40 in good health and CMV-seronegative.

A word on this clone: At one of its ends the junction is not consistent with the germline gene, which may arise from a read error. The chain is built from TRBV5-1 and TRBJ2-1; weak D call: TRBD2 (6 bases). This CDR3 spans 17 amino acids. Looked up from germline, CDR1 is SGHRS and CDR2 is YFSETQ. The CDR3 nucleotides are TGCGCCAGCAGATTGGAGCAAACTAGCTTGTATATCAGTGAGCAGTTCTTC. Translation gives CASRLEQTSLYISEQFF.

Only a few counts were recorded for this clone. The chain links TRBV4-1 to TRBJ1-1; D unresolved. The CDR3 extends over 13 amino acids. Germline loops: CDR1 MGHRA, CDR2 YSYEKL. Trimming stripped 4 bases from V and 2 bases from J, with 8 bases between. The CDR3 region has the DNA TGCGCCAGCAGCCCCGTTAAAAACACTGAAGCTTTCTTT. Translated, it gives CASSPVKNTEAFF.

This clone has a handful of counts. This chain joins TRBV12-5 and TRBJ2-7, with a weak D call TRBD1 (7 bases). V dropped 4 bases and J dropped 4 bases, with 14 bases sitting between them. CDR1 LGHNT and CDR2 FRNRAP come from the germline V gene. CDR3 length: 14 amino acids. The CDR3 spells CASGSGAGGYEQYF. The CDR3 DNA reads as TGTGCTAGTGGTTCGGGGGCAGGGGGTTACGAGCAGTACTTC.

The chain uses TRBV11-2 and TRBJ2-5; TRBD2 aligns across 8 bases. CDR3 length: 15 residues. Germline CDR1 SGHAT, CDR2 FQNNGV. The V gene end was trimmed by 5 bases and the J gene end by 4 bases; junction bases not matched to a gene: 9. This chain's CDR3 is CASSGNRGGRETQYF. The CDR3 coding sequence is TGTGCCAGCAGCGGAAATCGGGGGGGTCGAGAGACCCAGTACTTC.

This clone showed up just a few times. The J gene is TRBJ2-1, the V gene TRBV2, with TRBD1 as a possible D gene (6 bases). CDR1 is SNHLY, CDR2 FYNNEI, per germline. The CDR3 runs to 15 residues. Trimming took off 4 bases at V and 4 bases at J, with 14 bases between the two ends. CDR3 amino acids: CASSAGHLPYNEQFF. In DNA, the CDR3 is TGTGCCAGCAGTGCGGGACACCTACCGTACAATGAGCAGTTCTTC.

Here the CDR3 reads CASRGQVGAYEQYF. The CDR3 DNA sequence: TGTGCCAGCAGAGGACAGGTGGGGGCCTACGAGCAGTACTTC. The chain employs TRBV25-1 and TRBJ2-7, with 7 bases identical to TRBD1. V lost 6 bases to trimming and J lost 2 bases; unmatched junction nucleotides: 7. This CDR3 region has 14 residues. CDR1 and CDR2 from the germline V gene are MGHDK and SYGVNS.

CDR3 DNA: TGTGCCATCAGTGAATCCTCAGGGGGCAGGGTAGAGACCCAGTACTTC. Amino acid sequence: CAISESSGGRVETQYF. The chain joins TRBV10-3 to TRBJ2-5; 8 nucleotides align to TRBD1. This CDR3 has 16 amino acids. CDR1 is ENHRY, CDR2 SYGVKD, per germline. V trimming: 3 bases; J trimming: 4 bases; junction bases outside the gene matches: 10.

This rearrangement joins TRBV18 to TRBJ1-2; 9 bases fit TRBD1. In germline, CDR1 is KGHSH, CDR2 LQKENI. The V gene end was trimmed by 2 bases and the J gene end by 7 bases; junction bases not matched to a gene: 2. The CDR3 is made up of 13 amino acids. In DNA form, the CDR3 reads TGTGCCAGCTCACCATCGGACAGGGGTGGCTACACCTTC. Translated: CASSPSDRGGYTF.

Notes on this clone: The junction departs from germline at one end; a sequencing error may be responsible. The chain couples TRBV19 to TRBJ1-5; 11 nucleotides line up with TRBD1. Germline CDR1 and CDR2: LNHDA and SQIVND (reference sequence). CDR3 length: 15 amino acids. The CDR3 sequence: CASSSGQGVNQPQNF. As DNA, the CDR3 is TGTGCCAGTAGCTCGGGACAGGGGGTCAATCAGCCCCAGAATTTT.

CDR3 residues: CASARPQRELADTQYF. In DNA, the CDR3 is TGTGCTAGTGCCCGGCCTCAGCGGGAGTTGGCAGATACGCAGTATTTT. The gene calls are TRBV12-5 and TRBJ2-3; 8 bases line up with TRBD2. Germline V gives CDR1 LGHNT, CDR2 FRNRAP. The V and J ends lost 7 bases and 4 bases, in that order; junction bases with no gene match: 13. The CDR3 length is 16 residues.

The chain is built from TRBV30 and TRBJ2-7, with D unclear. The CDR3 consists of 13 residues. CDR1 is GTSNPN and CDR2 is SVGIG in the germline V gene (reference sequence). V lost 4 bases, J lost 6 bases, and 16 bases lay in between. The CDR3 nucleotides are TGTGCCTGGATGCAGGAAGACATCGCCGAGCAGTACTTC. Translating it yields CAWMQEDIAEQYF.

V and J are TRBV5-6 and TRBJ2-7; 10 bases map to TRBD2. Unmatched junction bases numbered 6, after V lost 6 bases and J lost 0 bases. Germline values: CDR1 SGHDT, CDR2 YYEEEE. This CDR3 spans 15 amino acids. CDR3 sequence: CASTASGRASYEQYF. In DNA, the CDR3 is TGTGCCAGCACCGCAAGCGGGAGGGCCTCCTACGAGCAGTACTTC.

The chain is built from TRBV11-3 and TRBJ2-7, with a possible D match to TRBD2 (5 bases). Germline assignment: CDR1 SGHNT and CDR2 YENEEA. The CDR3 is 17 amino acids. V lost 2 bases and J lost 1, with 18 bases in between. CDR3 nucleotides: TGTGCCAGCAGCTTAAGCTTCTGGACTTCCGCATCCTACGAGCAGTACTTC. It encodes CASSLSFWTSASYEQYF.

The genes are TRBV27 and TRBJ1-1; 7 nucleotides align to TRBD1. The CDR3 is 15 residues long. The J segment lost 10 bases and the V segment lost 3 bases, leaving 14 bases of the junction unmatched. Germline V gives CDR1 MNHEY, CDR2 SMNVEV (reference sequence). The CDR3 coding sequence is TGTGCCAGCAGTTTTTACGAAGGGGACAGAGCCCCAGCTTTCTTT. As protein: CASSFYEGDRAPAFF.

The chain joins TRBV18 to TRBJ2-7, with D possibly being TRBD1 (6 bases). The CDR3 runs 15 residues. The V and J ends lost 2 bases and 6 bases respectively, with 17 bases between them. Per the germline V gene, CDR1 is KGHSH and CDR2 is LQKENI. The CDR3, as DNA: TGTGCCAGCTCACCAAGGGCAGGGGATGGCGTCGAGCAGTACTTC. It translates to CASSPRAGDGVEQYF.

The gene calls are TRBV19 and TRBJ2-1, with TRBD2 matching 9 bases. Trimming removed 5 bases from V and 6 bases from J; junction bases left unmatched: 11. The germline CDR1 and CDR2 sequences are LNHDA and SQIVND (reference sequence). This CDR3 region has 16 residues. CDR3 amino acids: CASSPVAGVNFNEQFF. DNA for the CDR3: TGTGCCAGTAGTCCTGTAGCGGGAGTCAACTTCAATGAGCAGTTCTTC.

The rearrangement uses TRBV2 and TRBJ2-2; 7 bases line up with TRBD1. This CDR3 has 15 residues. Germline trimming cut 8 bases from V and 5 bases from J; bases unmatched to any gene: 11. CDR1 SNHLY and CDR2 FYNNEI come from the germline V gene. In DNA form, the CDR3 reads TGTGCCAGCTCATTTCAGGGGGTTTTGACCGGGGAGCTGTTTTTT. It codes for CASSFQGVLTGELFF.

The chain carries TRBV5-1 and TRBJ2-1; weak D call: TRBD2 (5 bases). Germline V gene lookup returns CDR1 SGHRS and CDR2 YFSETQ. This CDR3 is built from 14 residues. The V gene lost 4 bases and the J gene lost 7 bases, with 15 bases spanning the gap. In nucleotides, the CDR3 is TGCGCCAGCAGCCCCATAGAGGGCCGTAATGAGCAGTTCTTC. Encoded protein: CASSPIEGRNEQFF.

The CDR3 bases are TGCGCCAGCAGCTTGGAGTTTGAGGGCAGGGGCGGTACACTAGCCAAAAACATTCAGTACTTC. This sequence encodes CASSLEFEGRGGTLAKNIQYF. V is TRBV5-1 and J is TRBJ2-4; maybe TRBD1 (6 bases). With 0 bases removed from V and 0 bases from J, the gap between germline ends came to 25 bases. The germline gives CDR1 SGHRS, CDR2 YFSETQ. CDR3 length equals 21 residues.